The source of this TCR beta chain is a study of Ad26.COV2.S vaccination and SARS-CoV-2 variants. Treatment defined: around 19 received Ad26.COV2.S at low or high dose, single or two shots; five or six received placebo; per-sample allocation not given. Sampling was done on day 63 after the first vaccine or placebo injection. V lost 5 bases to trimming and J lost 2 bases; unmatched junction nucleotides: 6. This CDR3 has 15 amino acids. The germline V gene has CDR1 LGHDT and CDR2 YNNKEL (reference sequence). Here immunoSEQ multiplex PCR was the method, and the copy in TCRdb shows in-frame clones only, minus some. Among around 320,000 clones listed, about 85% were seen once.

The chain joins TRBV3-1 (or the pseudogene TRBV3-2) to TRBJ1-3; TRBD1 agrees at 7 bases. Specimen: peripheral blood, collected in a trial of Ad26.COV2.S vaccine versus placebo. The TCR sequence derives from a person between 18 and 60 years old who received the Ad26.COV2.S COVID-19 vaccine or a placebo. In DNA, the CDR3 is TGTGCCAGCAGCTCTACCGGGACAGCTGGAAACACCATATATTTT. Translated, it gives CASSSTGTAGNTIYF.